One sample yielded the 24 T cell receptor beta chains listed below, sequenced in a study of radiation and T cells in renal cell carcinoma. Produced via immunoSEQ multiplex PCR; TCRdb's table is partial and in-frame only. The repertoire holds about 150,000 clones, with approximately 86% as singletons. Specified time point: blood 2 weeks post-SBRT. Treatment: 15 Gy SBRT to primary tumor, nephrectomy 4 weeks later. The material was blood, obtained from a patient whose treatment included radiotherapy and nephrectomy. These receptors were obtained from a woman aged 50 to 60 with renal cell carcinoma.

This clone showed up just a few times. The chain joins TRBV19 to TRBJ1-2; D gene ambiguous. CDR1 is LNHDA, CDR2 SQIVND, per germline (reference sequence). The CDR3 extends over 13 amino acids. Trimming left V 5 bases short and J 8 bases short, with 15 bases between. The CDR3 spells CASSLSGSSGYTF. The DNA for the CDR3 is TGTGCCAGTAGTCTCTCCGGGTCCTCGGGCTACACCTTC.

V is TRBV9 and J is TRBJ2-5; D is ambiguous. The CDR3 is 11 amino acids. Trimming removed 0 bases from V and 3 bases from J, with 0 bases in between. Germline assignment: CDR1 SGDLS and CDR2 YYNGEE. Written as DNA, the CDR3 is TGTGCCAGCAGCGTAGAAGAGACCCAGTACTTC. Its translation is CASSVEETQYF.

Points on this clone: At one of its ends the junction is not consistent with the germline gene, which may arise from a read error. The V and J genes are TRBV7-7 and TRBJ2-5; D may be TRBD1 (5 bases). Germline CDR1 SSHAT, CDR2 FNYEAQ (reference sequence). This CDR3 has 14 amino acids. The CDR3 DNA is TGTGCTAGCAGCATAGACAGAACTCAAGAGACCCAGTACTTC. Encoded protein: CASSIDRTQETQYF.

V gene TRBV10-1 combines with J gene TRBJ2-7; unclear D gene. The CDR3 consists of 13 residues. CDR1 and CDR2 from the germline V gene are WNHNN and SYGVQD (reference sequence). Deletions cut 1 base from V and 3 bases from J, with 7 bases between. CDR3 sequence: CASSELDGYEQYF. In DNA form, the CDR3 reads TGCGCCAGCAGTGAGTTGGACGGCTACGAGCAGTACTTC.

This rearrangement joins TRBV15 to TRBJ2-5, with 11 bases fitting TRBD1. This CDR3 region has 15 residues. V lost 1 base to trimming and J lost 5 bases; unmatched junction nucleotides: 3. In germline, CDR1 is LNHNV, CDR2 YYDKDF (reference sequence). CDR3 sequence: CATSRGDRGVETQYF. The CDR3 bases are TGTGCCACCAGCAGAGGGGACAGGGGGGTTGAGACCCAGTACTTC.

This clone was detected a few times. J is TRBJ2-2 and V is TRBV6-5; no reliable D call. This CDR3 spans 13 amino acids. Germline-derived CDR1 and CDR2 are MNHEY and SVGAGI. Trimming took 3 bases from V and 5 from J, leaving 7 bases between them. In nucleotides, the CDR3 is TGTGCCAGCAGTTATGTATTGACCGGGGAGCTGTTTTTT. Translated, it gives CASSYVLTGELFF.

About this clone itself: The junction and the germline gene differ at one end; a read error may be behind it. The genes are TRBV7-2 and TRBJ1-1; perhaps TRBD1 as D (5 bases). Looked up from germline, CDR1 is SGHTA and CDR2 is FQGNSA. The CDR3 covers 15 residues. The CDR3 coding sequence is TGTGCCAGCAGTTTAGTCGGGGGTGGAGGGACTGAAGCTTTCTTT. Amino acid sequence: CASSLVGGGGTEAFF.

This clone turned up a few times. The rearrangement uses TRBV28 and TRBJ1-1, with a possible D match to TRBD1 (5 bases). Trimming cost V 5 bases and J 4 bases, with 14 bases left between them. This CDR3 has 14 amino acids. Per the germline V gene, CDR1 is MDHEN and CDR2 is SYDVKM. CDR3 in amino acids: CASSPRGWGTEAFF. CDR3 nucleotide sequence: TGTGCCAGCAGTCCACGGGGCTGGGGCACTGAAGCTTTCTTT.

The table lists this clone with a count of one. The rearrangement links TRBV7-3 to TRBJ2-1, with D maybe TRBD1 (6 bases). V lost 0 bases and J 6 bases, leaving 6 bases between the germline ends. Germline V gene lookup returns CDR1 SGHTA and CDR2 FQGTGA. The CDR3 has 13 amino acids. CDR3 DNA: TGTGCCAGCAGCTTAACCAGGGGCAATGAGCAGTTCTTC. This encodes CASSLTRGNEQFF.

The rearrangement joins TRBV7-9 to TRBJ1-2, with D unresolved. From germline, CDR1 is SEHNR and CDR2 FQNEAQ (reference sequence). V lost 1 base and J lost 7, with 10 bases in between. This CDR3 is built from 13 residues. The CDR3 spells CASSLDWTAGYTF. The DNA of the CDR3 is TGTGCCAGCAGCTTAGATTGGACCGCTGGCTACACCTTC.

The chain carries TRBV6-6 and TRBJ1-4; D not resolved. Germline-derived CDR1 and CDR2 are MNHNY and SVGAGI (reference sequence). Deletions cut 2 bases from V and 1 base from J, with 11 bases between. This CDR3 contains 16 residues. The CDR3: CASSYEGPITNEKLFF. In nucleotides, the CDR3 is TGTGCCAGCAGTTACGAAGGGCCCATAACTAATGAAAAACTGTTTTTT.

CDR3 sequence reads: CASSILGARRTEAFF. The CDR3 nucleotides are TGTGCCAGTAGTATTTTGGGGGCGCGTCGGACTGAAGCTTTCTTT. This chain links TRBV19 with TRBJ1-1; tentative D call: TRBD1 (6 bases). From germline, CDR1 is LNHDA and CDR2 SQIVND (reference sequence). The CDR3 sequence is 15 residues long. Trimming stripped 3 bases from V and 5 bases from J, with 16 bases between.

This chain connects TRBV5-1 to TRBJ2-1, with 8 nucleotides matching TRBD2. Germline V gives CDR1 SGHRS, CDR2 YFSETQ. This CDR3 region has 16 residues. J gave up 7 bases and V 3 bases, and 12 bases lay outside the gene matches. The CDR3 DNA sequence: TGCGCCAGCAGCTCACAGGGACCCCCGGGGGGGAATGAGCAGTTCTTC. Translating gives CASSSQGPPGGNEQFF.

The table lists this clone with a few counts. The V and J genes are TRBV30 and TRBJ1-1; TRBD1 matches at 9 bases. The V and J ends lost 5 bases and 7 bases, in that order; junction bases with no gene match: 5. Germline V gene data show CDR1 as GTSNPN and CDR2 as SVGIG (reference sequence). The CDR3 runs to 12 residues. CDR3 loop: CAWADRGYEAFF. CDR3 sequence (DNA): TGTGCCTGGGCTGACAGGGGGTATGAAGCTTTCTTT.

The chain joins TRBV29-1 to TRBJ2-4; D not resolved. Germline loops: CDR1 SQVTM, CDR2 ANQGSEA. The CDR3 runs to 13 residues. V was trimmed by 4 bases and J by 0 bases, leaving 7 bases between them. The CDR3 region is CSVGQLAKNIQYF. The CDR3 DNA reads as TGCAGCGTTGGGCAGCTAGCCAAAAACATTCAGTACTTC.

V and J are TRBV2 and TRBJ2-5; 9 nucleotides line up with TRBD2. V lost 5 bases and J lost 5; bases outside the gene matches: 3. Germline V gives CDR1 SNHLY, CDR2 FYNNEI. This CDR3 is 13 amino acids long. The CDR3 bases are TGTGCCAGCAGTTGGACTAGCGTCGAGACCCAGTACTTC. Translating gives CASSWTSVETQYF.

The genes are TRBV7-2 and TRBJ2-2; maybe TRBD1 (7 bases). V dropped 6 bases and J dropped 4 bases, with 18 bases sitting between them. The CDR3 runs to 16 residues. CDR1 is SGHTA and CDR2 is FQGNSA in the germline V gene. The CDR3 is CASSLNRGGSTGELFF. DNA of the CDR3: TGTGCCAGCAGTTTAAACAGGGGAGGTAGCACCGGGGAGCTGTTTTTT.

The chain recombines TRBV7-2 with TRBJ1-6; TRBD1 agrees at 10 bases. The V and J ends lost 5 bases and 15 bases, in that order; junction bases with no gene match: 10. The CDR3 has 14 residues. Germline assignment: CDR1 SGHTA and CDR2 FQGNSA. CDR3 nucleotides: TGTGCCAGCAGCGACAGGGGGCGCGGAGTGGGCCTCCACTTT. This translates into CASSDRGRGVGLHF.

The chain couples TRBV4-1 to TRBJ1-1; no clear D gene. Germline loops: CDR1 MGHRA, CDR2 YSYEKL. The CDR3 is made up of 15 amino acids. The V gene lost 1 base and the J gene lost 0 bases, with 9 bases spanning the gap. The CDR3 region has the DNA TGCGCCAGCAGCCAAGTTCGTCAGGTGAACACTGAAGCTTTCTTT. Its protein is CASSQVRQVNTEAFF.

J is TRBJ1-2 and V is TRBV6-1; the match to TRBD1 covers 8 bases. The CDR3 loop spans 14 amino acids. In germline, CDR1 is MNHNS, CDR2 SASEGT. With V trimmed by 6 bases and J by 1 base, 4 bases remained unmatched. The CDR3 reads CASRGTGFNYGYTF. In nucleotides, the CDR3 is TGTGCCAGCAGGGGGACAGGCTTTAACTATGGCTACACCTTC.

As DNA, the CDR3 is TGCGCCAGCAGATTCGACACTGAAGCTTTCTTT. This codes for CASRFDTEAFF. The V and J genes are TRBV5-1 and TRBJ1-1; D unresolved. CDR3 size: 11 residues. CDR1 and CDR2 from the germline V gene are SGHRS and YFSETQ. V lost 5 bases, J lost 3 bases, and 5 bases lay in between.

V is TRBV6-1 and J is TRBJ1-2; D remains ambiguous. The CDR3 has 14 residues. Trimming shortened V by 5 bases and J by 1 base, and 11 bases separated the two germline ends. Per germline, CDR1 MNHNS and CDR2 SASEGT. The CDR3 bases are TGTGCCAGCAGTCCCGGCACCCTTAACTATGGCTACACCTTC. This sequence encodes CASSPGTLNYGYTF.

V gene TRBV5-1 combines with J gene TRBJ2-1; either TRBD1 or TRBD2 may supply D (5 bases each). The CDR3 loop spans 13 amino acids. The V end lost 0 bases, the J end lost 6 bases, and 7 bases lay between the germline ends. CDR1 SGHRS and CDR2 YFSETQ come from the germline V gene. The CDR3 coding sequence is TGCGCCAGCAGCTTGGTTGGGGGCAATGAGCAGTTCTTC. It translates to CASSLVGGNEQFF.

This clone occurred once. The chain links TRBV9 to TRBJ2-1; 8 positions agree with TRBD2. The CDR3 runs to 15 residues. Germline-derived CDR1 and CDR2 are SGDLS and YYNGEE. The ends lost 4 bases at V and 4 bases at J; junction bases unmatched: 7. The CDR3 region has the DNA TGTGCCAGCAGCACAGGACTAGCAGATTACAATGAGCAGTTCTTC. It encodes CASSTGLADYNEQFF. Full variable domain (remainder filled in from reference TRBV9 and TRBJ2-1): DSGVTQTPKHLITATGQRVTLRCSPRSGDLSVYWYQQSLDQGLQFLIQYYNGEERAKGNILERFSAQQFPDLHSELNLSSLELGDSALYFCASSTGLADYNEQFFGPGTRLTVL.